The entry that follows covers one T cell receptor (beta chain) sequence. The data are from a study of STAT5B mutations in CD4+ large granular lymphocyte leukemia. At the level of the study: Healthy donors showed HLA-associated enrichment of the CDR3 'QG' motif.

Method: immunoSEQ multiplex PCR; TCRdb's copy keeps in-frame clones and lacks some. The sample has about 50,000 clones; about 80% are singletons. Germline V lookup: CDR1 MGHRA, CDR2 YSYEKL. There are 19 residues in the CDR3. V lost 4 bases to trimming and J lost 3 bases; unmatched junction nucleotides: 15. This TCR was recovered from a human donor in good health. The chain employs TRBV4-1 and TRBJ1-4; 9 nucleotides align to TRBD1. The sample consisted of CD4+ T cells from blood buffy coats. The CDR3 reads CASSRRPGTGSAPNEKLFF. The CDR3 bases are TGCGCCAGCAGCCGCCGTCCCGGGACAGGGTCGGCACCTAATGAAAAACTGTTTTTT.